These T cell receptor beta chains were read from a single sample in a study of blood T cells in healthy people across ages. TCRdb itself ran the 5' RACE reads through MiXCR, one entry per CDR3 protein. The sample lists 250,000 to 300,000 distinct CDR3 sequences; 27% were seen once. The sequenced sample consisted of blood. All receptors come from a woman aged 70-85 years in good health. Each CDR3 is given with its conserved first and last residue. D genes are given only for firm matches. Clone size is not always given. Where it is, it says once, few, many or a class for expanded clones.

clone size	V gene	D gene	J gene	CDR3 DNA	CDR3 protein
few	TRBV5-1	-	TRBJ2-7	TGCGCCAGCAGCTTGGAATCTCAGGGCTCCTACGAGCAGTACTTC	CASSLESQGSYEQYF
few	TRBV12-3/TRBV12-4	-	TRBJ1-6	TGTGCCAGCAGTTCCTTCCTGACTGATACAAATTCACCCCTCCACTTT	CASSSFLTDTNSPLHF
many	TRBV3-1	-	TRBJ2-6	TGTGCCAGCAGCCTCCCGCGCTCTGGGGCCAACGTCCTGACTTTC	CASSLPRSGANVLTF
-	TRBV25-1	-	TRBJ1-6	TGTGCCAGCAGTGAACTGGGGGGAAATTCACCCCTCCACTTT	CASSELGGNSPLHF
few	TRBV10-3	-	TRBJ2-2	TGTGCCATCAGTGTGGGGGGCAGCACCGGGGAGCTGTTTTTT	CAISVGGSTGELFF
few	TRBV12-3/TRBV12-4	-	TRBJ2-5	TGTGCCAGCAGTTTACTAGCTGGGGGGACCCAGTACTTC	CASSLLAGGTQYF
few	TRBV5-1	-	TRBJ2-5	TGCGCCAGCGGAACTGGGACTGGGAGACGGACCCAGTACTTC	CASGTGTGRRTQYF
-	TRBV7-2	-	TRBJ2-1	TGTGCCAGCAGCTTTGACCGAAGGAACTACAATGAGCAGTTCTTC	CASSFDRRNYNEQFF
few	TRBV28	TRBD1	TRBJ2-7	TGTGCCAGCAGTTTATTAGGGGGCAGACCCTCAAACGAGCAGTACTTC	CASSLLGGRPSNEQYF
few	TRBV6-1	-	TRBJ1-5	TGTGCCAGCAGTGCGGCGGACAGTAAGAGAGATCAGCCCCAGCATTTT	CASSAADSKRDQPQHF
few	TRBV29-1	-	TRBJ1-1	TGCAGCGTTGAAGATAGGGGAGAAGCTTTCTTT	CSVEDRGEAFF
few	TRBV29-1	-	TRBJ2-5	TGCAGCGTTGAAGATGGCCAGGAGGAGACCCGGTACTTC	CSVEDGQEETRYF
many	TRBV20-1	-	TRBJ2-7	TGCAGTGCTAGTTTACCTGTCGGGGGTTACGAGCAGTACTTC	CSASLPVGGYEQYF
-	TRBV5-1	TRBD2	TRBJ2-1	TGCGCCAGCAGGGTAGCGGGAGATGTTAATGAGCAGTTCTTC	CASRVAGDVNEQFF
few	TRBV20-1	-	TRBJ1-2	TGCAGTGCTGAGTTCTGGACAGAAGGGGACTATGGCTACACCTTC	CSAEFWTEGDYGYTF
-	TRBV4-2	TRBD2	TRBJ2-1	TGTGCCAGCAGCCGCAGACTAGCGGGAGTAGATGAGCAGTTCTTC	CASSRRLAGVDEQFF
few	TRBV7-9	TRBD1	TRBJ1-4	TGTGCCAGCAGCTTAGCCACTAGGGGGCGCGATGAAAAACTGTTTTTT	CASSLATRGRDEKLFF
-	TRBV13	-	TRBJ2-6	TGTGCCAGCAGCTACAGCGTTTCTGGGGCCGACGACCTGACTTTC	CASSYSVSGADDLTF
many	TRBV5-5	-	TRBJ1-5	TGTGCCAGCAGCTTGGGGGGAAGCCAGCCCCAACATTTT	CASSLGGSQPQHF
few	TRBV28	-	TRBJ1-2	TGTGCCAGCAGTTTCCAAGACTCCCGAGGAGGCCTCTATGGCTACACCTTC	CASSFQDSRGGLYGYTF
-	TRBV18	TRBD1	TRBJ2-6	TGTGCCAGCTCCCCGTCGACAGGGGCTGGGGCCAACGTCCTGACTTTC	CASSPSTGAGANVLTF
medium-sized	TRBV12-3/TRBV12-4	-	TRBJ2-5	TGTGCCAGCAGCACCGGGACGCAAGAGACCCAGTACTTC	CASSTGTQETQYF
once	TRBV3-1	-	TRBJ2-1	TGTGCCAGCAGCCAAGGAGGGGCTGCTAAGGAGCAGTTCTTC	CASSQGGAAKEQFF
few	TRBV28	TRBD1	TRBJ1-2	TGTGCCAGCCCCGGGACAGGGGGCGTGGGCTACACCTTC	CASPGTGGVGYTF
-	TRBV7-2	TRBD2	TRBJ2-1	TGTGCCAGCACCGGGACTAGCGCCACTAACAGTGAGCAGTTCTTC	CASTGTSATNSEQFF
few	TRBV7-2	TRBD1	TRBJ2-7	TGTGCCAGCAGCATTTACAGGGGATCCTACGAGCAGTACTTC	CASSIYRGSYEQYF
few	TRBV28	TRBD1	TRBJ2-7	TGTGCCAGTAGTCGGACAGGACCCTACGAGCAGTACTTC	CASSRTGPYEQYF
many	TRBV28	-	TRBJ2-5	TGTGCCAGTGTCTCCGGAGGTCAAGAGACCCAGTACTTC	CASVSGGQETQYF
-	TRBV12-3/TRBV12-4	-	TRBJ1-1	TGTGCCAGCAGCCCGGGAGAGGGGAGTACTGAAGCTTTCTTT	CASSPGEGSTEAFF
-	TRBV7-9	-	TRBJ2-5	TGTGCCAGCAGCTTCTGGACAGACCAAGAGACCCAGTACTTC	CASSFWTDQETQYF
-	TRBV18	-	TRBJ1-3	TGTGCCAGCTCACCAGAGACAGGAGGAAACACCATATATTTT	CASSPETGGNTIYF
few	TRBV15	-	TRBJ2-7	TGTGCCACCAGCAGCAAGAAAAATTTTGGCTACGAGCAGTACTTC	CATSSKKNFGYEQYF
-	TRBV29-1	TRBD2	TRBJ2-7	TGCAGCGCAATAGCGGGAGAGGGCTCCTACGAGCAGTACTTC	CSAIAGEGSYEQYF
few	TRBV11-2	-	TRBJ2-7	TGTGCCAGCAGCCCCCCCTTGGGGGGCTACGAGCAGTACTTC	CASSPPLGGYEQYF
-	TRBV29-1	TRBD2	TRBJ2-1	TGCAGCACCGGGACTATGGGTAATGAGCAGTTCTTC	CSTGTMGNEQFF
few	TRBV12-3/TRBV12-4	TRBD1	TRBJ1-2	TGTGCCAGCAGTGCGTCGACAGGGGTCATCGGTGGCTACACCTTC	CASSASTGVIGGYTF
-	TRBV11-2	-	TRBJ2-2	TGTGCCAGCAGCGACCGACTTTCCCCTTACGGCGGGGAGCTGTTTTTT	CASSDRLSPYGGELFF